Below are 4 T cell receptor beta chains sequenced from a single sample in a study of shared clonotypes between healthy human individuals. TCRdb's copy holds only in-frame clones and misses some; the assay was immunoSEQ multiplex PCR. The sample shows millions of clones, over 85% of them seen only once. The sequenced sample consisted of naive CD4+ T cells from PBMCs. The subset is: CD45RA+ positively selected. The receptors shown here come from a man younger than 30 in good health. Some clones in this sample may be carry-over from other donors' samples.

CDR3: CASSLDRARVYEQYF. The CDR3 bases are TGTGCCAGCAGCTTAGATCGGGCCAGAGTGTACGAGCAGTACTTC. The V and J genes are TRBV11-2 and TRBJ2-7; D call uncertain. The germline V gene has CDR1 SGHAT and CDR2 FQNNGV. The CDR3 has 15 residues. V was clipped by 0 bases and J by 4 bases, with 13 bases between them.

This chain links TRBV11-3 with TRBJ2-2, with a possible D match to TRBD2 (5 bases). CDR3 length equals 14 residues. V lost 5 bases, J lost 2 bases, and 9 bases lay in between. Germline values: CDR1 SGHNT, CDR2 YENEEA. CDR3 sequence (DNA): TGTGCCAGCAGCCCGGGGATCAACACCGGGGAGCTGTTTTTT. This gives the protein CASSPGINTGELFF.

This rearrangement joins TRBV28 to TRBJ1-2, with D unclear. Germline V gives CDR1 MDHEN, CDR2 SYDVKM. The CDR3 sequence is 16 residues long. Trimming shortened V by 8 bases and J by 0 bases, and 19 bases separated the two germline ends. CDR3 bases: TGTGCCAGCGGTTCCACACAGTTGGGCCCTAACTATGGCTACACCTTC. This codes for CASGSTQLGPNYGYTF.

The chain's CDR3 is CASSLEQGYSYEQYF. The DNA for the CDR3 is TGTGCCAGCAGCTTAGAACAGGGCTACTCCTACGAGCAGTACTTC. The chain joins TRBV7-9 to TRBJ2-7; possibly TRBD1 for D (6 bases). This CDR3 contains 15 residues. V lost 1 base and J 0 bases, leaving 10 bases between the germline ends. Germline V lookup: CDR1 SEHNR, CDR2 FQNEAQ (reference sequence).